Listed here is a single TCR beta chain. This sample was included in a study of shared clonotypes between healthy human individuals. Clones were read by immunoSEQ multiplex PCR, and TCRdb kept only the in-frame ones, dropping some. The sample includes about 2 million clones, less than 95% of them seen just once. Positive CCR7 selection of CD45RO-negative cells yielded the naive CD8 cells, and terminally differentiated effector memory CD45RA+ cells were excluded. Adult donors, all healthy and HIV-negative, had no recent acute infections or vaccinations. This CDR3 spans 14 amino acids. V dropped 5 bases and J dropped 1; count of bases not matched to a gene: 3. Looked up from germline, CDR1 is MGHRA and CDR2 is YSYEKL.

The specimen sequenced was naive CD8+ T cells sorted from blood. The chain recombines TRBV4-1 with TRBJ1-1, with 8 positions matching TRBD1. This sequence was found in a man aged 18 to 29 in good health. CDR3 DNA: TGCGCCAGCAGCATGGGACAGGAGAACACTGAAGCTTTCTTT. It specifies CASSMGQENTEAFF.